This entry features one T cell receptor beta chain sequence. The clone's antigen remains unknown. No base-level quality is on record; no much larger clone is a single base apart. This sample was included in a study of OX40 agonist ivuxolimab in advanced cancers. Looking at the study overall: Ivuxolimab was a fully human IgG2 agonistic monoclonal antibody targeting the costimulatory receptor OX40 (CD134). Intravenous ivuxolimab was administered to patients every 2 weeks at six dose levels: 0.01, 0.1, 0.3, 1.5, 3 and 10 mg/kg. Of the roughly 51 patients in dose escalation, 19 had hepatocellular carcinoma, some 15 had melanoma, 9 had renal cell carcinoma and 9 had head and neck cancer. The dose-escalation cohort was about 83% male with a mean age of approximately 60 years, ranging from about 20 to 80. Patients were allowed to have had prior anti-PD-1, anti-PD-L1 or anti-CTLA-4 therapy, and approximately 41% of the dose-escalation patients had previously received checkpoint inhibitors. Partial responses occurred in three dose-escalation patients: two with cutaneous melanoma and one with hepatocellular carcinoma. The purpose of peripheral TCRbeta sequencing was to test whether ivuxolimab changed TCR sequence diversity and led to clonal T-cell expansion. The paper describes the monotherapy dose-escalation part (N of about 55 patients) of the phase I trial of ivuxolimab.

The paper's findings and limits, for the study overall: Antigen specificity was not determined for the clonally expanded peripheral T cells. Low levels of normalized T-cell clonal expansion were also seen in some patients who did not respond. At doses of 0.1 to 3.0 mg/kg, clonal expansion of both CD4+ and CD8+ blood T cells was observed from baseline to week 6. In partial responders in the 0.1-3.0 mg/kg groups, normalized peripheral clonal expansion was found to be among the lowest, especially among CD8+ T cells. After ivuxolimab, expanded clones were on average more numerous among CD8+ T cells than among CD4+ T cells.

To sequence the TCRbeta CDR3 region, genomic DNA was isolated from the sorted cells. The immunoSEQ Assay was used for sequencing of TCRbeta CDR3 regions. TCRdb obtained this table from immuneACCESS and retained in-frame rearrangements with V and J assigned. These tables miss some clones; where compared with another copy, unresolved V genes account for less than half of the shortfall, and the remainder is unexplained. The sample contains some 130,000 clones, 90% of them found a single time. 0.85% to 1.4% of the sample lies in the top ten. The CDR3 starts with the cysteine, ends with the phenylalanine, and has 12 residues. The sequence is cut down to CDR3 DNA, 36 bases in frame from base 1. The germline V gene (reference sequence) supplies CDR1 GTSNPN and CDR2 SVGIG. V trim: 5 bases; J trim: 1 base; unmatched bases: 1. Patients with a history of autoimmune disease or receiving systemic immunosuppression were excluded from the trial. Peripheral blood for TCR sequencing was collected from all dose cohorts at baseline, on cycle 4 day 1, and on cycle 7 day 1. Samples came from an open-label, multicenter, first-in-human phase I dose-escalation trial of ivuxolimab. Adults with locally advanced or metastatic melanoma, renal cell carcinoma, hepatocellular carcinoma or head and neck squamous cell carcinoma were enrolled in the trial. CD4+ and CD8+ T cells were sorted separately from peripheral blood before TCR sequencing.

This clonotype was obtained from an adult with an advanced solid tumor such as melanoma, head and neck, liver or kidney cancer. The chain was built from TRBV30 and TRBJ1-1; the central 7 bases match TRBD1. Source: CD4+ or CD8+ T cells sorted from blood, taken in a trial of the OX40 agonist ivuxolimab. The DNA is as follows: TGTGCCTGGTCAGGGGGGAACACTGAAGCTTTCTTT. This yields the protein CAWSGGNTEAFF.